Included here is one T cell receptor (beta chain) sequence, with context. Antigen unknown. TCRdb re-analysed the RT-PCR reads in MiXCR, keeping a single row per CDR3 protein. The data hold a few hundred thousand distinct CDR3 sequences, with around a fifth observed a single time. This entry comes from a study of response to subunit inactivated influenza vaccine. Study-wide results and limits: Authors suggested each seasonal flu vaccination may recruit only limited numbers of new T cells.

This CDR3 region has 11 residues. CDR1 is DFQATT, CDR2 SNEGSKA, per germline (reference sequence). Deletions cut 6 bases from V and 4 bases from J, with 10 bases between. The TCR sequence derives from a man between 50 and 75 years old who received an inactivated influenza vaccine. The starting material was PBMCs from blood, obtained 21 months after vaccination. The chain combines TRBV20-1 with TRBJ2-7, with D possibly TRBD1 on 6 matching bases. For the CDR3, the DNA is TGCAGTGCCCGGACAGCTTACGAGCAGTACTTC. Translating gives CSARTAYEQYF.